Each of the 30 T cell receptor beta chains below was sequenced from the same sample in a study of blood T cell repertoires in COVID-19. TCRdb keeps only in-frame clones here, not all; method: immunoSEQ multiplex PCR. The table includes approximately 120,000 clones, approximately 80% detected once. What was sequenced was peripheral blood. These TCRs come from a woman of 80 years or more with active or convalescent COVID-19.

This chain connects TRBV24-1 to TRBJ1-5; D is unclear. Trimming took off 6 bases at V and 3 bases at J, with 11 bases between the two ends. The CDR3 spans 14 residues. Germline CDR1 and CDR2: KGHDR and SFDVKD. The CDR3 reads CATSHNSANQPQHF. The DNA of the CDR3 is TGTGCCACCAGTCACAACAGTGCCAATCAGCCCCAGCATTTT.

This chain connects TRBV5-1 to TRBJ2-7, with 8 bases identical to TRBD2. Germline trimming cut 0 bases from V and 7 bases from J; bases unmatched to any gene: 6. CDR3 length: 14 amino acids. CDR1 and CDR2 (germline): SGHRS, YFSETQ. The CDR3 protein is CASSLALAAREQYF. CDR3 sequence (DNA): TGCGCCAGCAGCTTGGCACTAGCGGCTAGGGAGCAGTACTTC.

V is TRBV5-1 and J is TRBJ2-7; 11 positions match TRBD2. V was clipped by 4 bases and J by 0 bases; unmatched bases: 15. The CDR3 is 19 amino acids. The germline CDR1 and CDR2 sequences are SGHRS and YFSETQ. The CDR3, as DNA: TGCGCCAGCAGCCACTCGGGGACTAGCGGTCGGGCGGCCTCCTACGAGCAGTACTTC. Residues: CASSHSGTSGRAASYEQYF.

A few counts support this clone. This chain joins TRBV9 and TRBJ1-2, with 7 bases that match TRBD1. The CDR3 is made up of 14 amino acids. Germline V gives CDR1 SGDLS, CDR2 YYNGEE. After removal of 1 base from V and 3 bases from J, the junction contained 3 bases not matched to a gene. The CDR3: CASSVHGTDYGYTF. CDR3 sequence (DNA): TGTGCCAGCAGCGTACACGGGACAGACTATGGCTACACCTTC.

The rearrangement links TRBV5-1 to TRBJ1-1, with 8 bases aligning to TRBD1. The V gene's germline CDR1 is SGHRS and CDR2 YFSETQ. This CDR3 has 14 residues. V lost 4 bases to trimming and J lost 4 bases; unmatched junction nucleotides: 6. Here the CDR3 DNA reads TGCGCCAGCAGCGTGACCGGGACAGGCACTGAAGCTTTCTTT. It translates to CASSVTGTGTEAFF.

The chain employs TRBV7-2 and TRBJ2-7, with 10 positions matching TRBD2. The CDR3 runs 17 residues. Germline assignment: CDR1 SGHTA and CDR2 FQGNSA. V was clipped by 3 bases and J by 0 bases; unmatched bases: 8. CDR3 DNA sequence: TGTGCCAGCAGCTTTGGTCTAGCGGGAGAGACCTCCTACGAGCAGTACTTC. Translating it yields CASSFGLAGETSYEQYF.

The gene calls are TRBV6-6 and TRBJ2-7, with TRBD1 matching over 9 bases. This CDR3 has 12 residues. Looked up from germline, CDR1 is MNHNY and CDR2 is SVGAGI (reference sequence). V lost 6 bases and J lost 5; bases outside the gene matches: 2. The CDR3, as DNA: TGTGCCAGCAGGAGGGACAGGGACGAGCAGTACTTC. Translated: CASRRDRDEQYF.

The V and J genes are TRBV5-1 and TRBJ2-2, with 8 bases matching TRBD1. Germline lookup yields CDR1 SGHRS and CDR2 YFSETQ. The CDR3 loop spans 17 amino acids. After removal of 0 bases from V and 1 base from J, the junction contained 5 bases not matched to a gene. The CDR3 is CASSLAGGTGNTGELFF. The CDR3 nucleotides read TGCGCCAGCAGCTTGGCTGGCGGGACAGGGAACACCGGGGAGCTGTTTTTT.

The chain links TRBV18 to TRBJ2-1; 10 positions agree with TRBD1. The CDR3 loop spans 15 amino acids. The V gene end was trimmed by 3 bases and the J gene end by 4 bases; junction bases not matched to a gene: 3. Germline V gene lookup returns CDR1 KGHSH and CDR2 LQKENI. In DNA, the CDR3 is TGTGCCAGCTCACCGGACAGGGGGGGATACAATGAGCAGTTCTTC. Translated: CASSPDRGGYNEQFF. The full variable domain, completed using reference TRBV18 and TRBJ2-1, is NAGVMQNPRHLVRRRGQEARLRCSPMKGHSHVYWYRQLPEEGLKFMVYLQKENIIDESGMPKERFSAEFPKEGPSILRIQQVVRGDSAAYFCASSPDRGGYNEQFFGPGTRLTVL.

V is TRBV28 and J is TRBJ1-4; 7 positions match TRBD1. Trimming cost V 3 bases and J 1 base; bases outside gene matches: 5. Germline CDR1 reads MDHEN; CDR2 reads SYDVKM. This CDR3 is built from 16 residues. The CDR3 protein is CASSFWQGVTNEKLFF. In nucleotides, the CDR3 is TGTGCCAGCAGTTTTTGGCAGGGGGTAACTAATGAAAAACTGTTTTTT.

This clone occurred once. As DNA, the CDR3 is TGTGCCAGCAGCGCACTTAGCGGGGCTTCCTACAATGAGCAGTTCTTC. Its protein product is CASSALSGASYNEQFF. This chain uses TRBV9 with TRBJ2-1, with 8 bases that match TRBD2. With V trimmed by 3 bases and J by 1 base, 6 bases remained unmatched. Per the germline V gene, CDR1 is SGDLS and CDR2 is YYNGEE. This CDR3 spans 16 amino acids.

The V and J genes are TRBV27 and TRBJ2-7; 10 nucleotides match TRBD1. This CDR3 is built from 14 residues. J lost 6 bases, V lost 6 bases, and 8 bases had no gene match. The germline V gene encodes CDR1 MNHEY and CDR2 SMNVEV (reference sequence). CDR3 sequence: CASSHRDRGFEQYF. The CDR3, as DNA: TGTGCCAGCAGCCACCGGGACAGGGGTTTCGAGCAGTACTTC.

The table lists this clone with a count of one. This chain connects TRBV19 to TRBJ1-5, with 9 bases identical to TRBD1. The CDR3 runs to 16 residues. Germline CDR1 and CDR2: LNHDA and SQIVND (reference sequence). J lost 1 base, V lost 3 bases, and 4 bases had no gene match. CDR3: CASSMVGTGSNQPQHF. The CDR3 DNA is TGTGCCAGTAGTATGGTTGGGACAGGGAGCAATCAGCCCCAGCATTTT. The whole variable domain, remainder taken from reference TRBV19 and TRBJ1-5, is DGGITQSPKYLFRKEGQNVTLSCEQNLNHDAMYWYRQDPGQGLRLIYYSQIVNDFQKGDIAEGYSVSREKKESFPLTVTSAQKNPTAFYLCASSMVGTGSNQPQHFGDGTRLSIL.

J is TRBJ2-1 and V is TRBV4-1; 8 bases fit TRBD2. V shed 0 bases and J 5 bases; nucleotides not matched to a gene: 9. CDR1 is MGHRA and CDR2 is YSYEKL in the germline V gene. This CDR3 has 17 residues. CDR3 nucleotide sequence: TGCGCCAGCAGCCAAGATAGGGCTAGCGGGCATCACAATGAGCAGTTCTTC. Encoded protein: CASSQDRASGHHNEQFF.

The chain recombines TRBV2 with TRBJ2-2; 9 nucleotides match TRBD1. The germline V gene has CDR1 SNHLY and CDR2 FYNNEI. Trimming removed 7 bases from V and 4 bases from J; junction bases left unmatched: 4. The CDR3 totals 14 residues. As DNA, the CDR3 is TGTGCCAGCACCGGACAGGGGACCACCGGGGAGCTGTTTTTT. Its translation is CASTGQGTTGELFF.

This chain uses TRBV2 with TRBJ2-6; 12 nucleotides align to TRBD1. Germline V gene sequence: CDR1 SNHLY, CDR2 FYNNEI. Trimming took 7 bases from V and 0 from J; bases not matched to a gene: 4. The CDR3 has 17 amino acids. The CDR3 is CASTRDRGPSGANVLTF. CDR3 nucleotide sequence: TGTGCCAGCACCCGGGACAGGGGGCCCTCTGGGGCCAACGTCCTGACTTTC.

V usage is TRBV5-6 and J usage is TRBJ2-7; no clear D gene. With 5 bases removed from V and 3 bases from J, the gap between germline ends came to 9 bases. The CDR3 contains 12 residues. Germline CDR1 is SGHDT and CDR2 is YYEEEE. The CDR3 nucleotides read TGTGCCAGCAGTCATGGCCGCTACGAGCAGTACTTC. Translating gives CASSHGRYEQYF.

The chain carries TRBV27 and TRBJ1-5; no definite D call. Trimming removed 2 bases at V and 6 bases at J, with 17 bases between. In germline, CDR1 is MNHEY, CDR2 SMNVEV (reference sequence). This CDR3 is 16 amino acids long. This CDR3 is CASSLRSGGLGQPQHF. The CDR3 region has the DNA TGTGCCAGCAGTTTACGCTCGGGAGGCTTGGGTCAGCCCCAGCATTTT.

This clone was counted once. The chain joins TRBV21-1 to TRBJ1-3; the D call of TRBD1 is as the table states it, not checked on the DNA. TRBV21-1 is given as a pseudogene. The CDR3 runs to 13 residues. CDR3 region: CATGTGSGNTIYF. CDR3 in DNA: TGTGCCACCGGGACAGGGTCTGGAAACACCATATATTTT.

The chain links TRBV4-2 to TRBJ2-1; D gene uncertain. Germline V lookup: CDR1 LGHNA, CDR2 YNFKEQ. V lost 5 bases and J lost 6, with 11 bases in between. This CDR3 comprises 13 residues. CDR3 amino acids: CASSEAAPNEQFF. CDR3 DNA sequence: TGTGCCAGCAGCGAGGCAGCGCCCAATGAGCAGTTCTTC.

The chain uses TRBV4-1 and TRBJ2-5, with D possibly matching TRBD2 (5 bases). With 4 bases removed from V and 8 bases from J, the gap between germline ends came to 14 bases. CDR1 and CDR2 from the germline V gene are MGHRA and YSYEKL. The CDR3 loop spans 13 amino acids. Here the CDR3 reads CASSPRGSRTQYF. The CDR3 DNA is TGCGCCAGCAGCCCGCGAGGGAGCCGAACCCAGTACTTC.

V gene TRBV19 combines with J gene TRBJ2-7, with 7 bases lining up with TRBD1. This CDR3 has 12 residues. The junction had 6 bases not matched to a gene; V was cut back by 10 bases and J by 3 bases. The germline V gene encodes CDR1 LNHDA and CDR2 SQIVND (reference sequence). The CDR3 here is CAKHRGIYEQYF. CDR3 DNA sequence: TGTGCCAAACACAGGGGAATCTACGAGCAGTACTTC.

This chain connects TRBV12-3 or TRBV12-4 to TRBJ1-6, with a tentative D call TRBD1 (5 bases). V shed 0 bases and J shed 8 bases, with 5 bases lying between them. The CDR3 consists of 13 residues. CDR3: CASSLAGDSPLHF. CDR3 in DNA: TGTGCCAGCAGTTTAGCAGGGGATTCACCCCTCCACTTT.

The genes are TRBV10-1 and TRBJ1-1; TRBD1 matches at 12 bases. The CDR3 has 14 amino acids. J lost 5 bases, V lost 6 bases, and 4 bases had no gene match. In germline, CDR1 is WNHNN, CDR2 SYGVQD (reference sequence). CDR3 bases: TGCGCCAGCAGCCGGGACAGGGGGCAAACTGAAGCTTTCTTT. This sequence encodes CASSRDRGQTEAFF.

The chain employs TRBV27 and TRBJ1-6; a weak D match, TRBD1 (5 bases). The V and J ends lost 5 bases and 6 bases respectively, with 8 bases between them. This CDR3 has 13 residues. Germline CDR1 is MNHEY and CDR2 is SMNVEV (reference sequence). This chain's CDR3 is CASSLGGNSPLHF. The CDR3 DNA is TGTGCCAGCAGTCTGGGGGGTAATTCACCCCTCCACTTT.

The V and J genes are TRBV2 and TRBJ1-1; TRBD1 might be the D (5 bases). CDR3 size: 14 residues. Germline V gene lookup returns CDR1 SNHLY and CDR2 FYNNEI. V dropped 3 bases and J dropped 3 bases, with 11 bases sitting between them. The CDR3 nucleotides are TGTGCCAGCAGTGAGCAGGGAAGATACACTGAAGCTTTCTTT. Residues: CASSEQGRYTEAFF.

J is TRBJ2-1 and V is TRBV3-1 (or the pseudogene TRBV3-2); 7 bases line up with TRBD1. Germline lookup yields CDR1 LGHDT and CDR2 YNNKEL (reference sequence). The CDR3 runs 17 residues. V dropped 0 bases and J dropped 5; count of bases not matched to a gene: 10. The CDR3 here is CASSQDGTALSHNEQFF. CDR3 sequence (DNA): TGTGCCAGCAGCCAAGATGGGACAGCCTTATCCCACAATGAGCAGTTCTTC.

This chain connects TRBV7-9 to TRBJ1-3; possible D gene TRBD1, 5 bases. Germline assignment: CDR1 SEHNR and CDR2 FQNEAQ (reference sequence). The CDR3 extends over 16 amino acids. The V end was cut by 5 bases, the J end by 3 bases, with 17 bases between. This CDR3 reads CASSRLLGTFGNTIYF. The CDR3 region has the DNA TGTGCCAGCAGCCGCCTACTTGGGACTTTTGGAAACACCATATATTTT.

The rearrangement uses TRBV6-5 and TRBJ2-7; TRBD1 aligns across 8 bases. This CDR3 has 15 residues. V was pared by 6 bases and J by 0 bases, with 7 bases of the junction left unmatched. In germline, CDR1 is MNHEY, CDR2 SVGAGI. The CDR3 DNA reads as TGTGCCAGCAGCAAAACAGGGGGTCTCTCCTACGAGCAGTACTTC. This translates into CASSKTGGLSYEQYF.

This clone is a singleton in its sample. This chain connects TRBV24-1 to TRBJ2-7; 7 bases are a match to TRBD1. This CDR3 spans 13 amino acids. Germline assignment: CDR1 KGHDR and CDR2 SFDVKD. After removal of 8 bases from V and 7 bases from J, the junction contained 10 bases not matched to a gene. The CDR3 protein is CATNEGAGREQYF. As DNA, the CDR3 is TGTGCCACCAACGAGGGGGCAGGGCGGGAGCAGTACTTC.